These 10 T cell receptor beta chains came from one sample sequenced in a study of identical twins. TCRdb passed the 5' RACE reads through MiXCR, listing each CDR3 protein once. The table has about 530,000 distinct CDR3 sequences, 12% to 15% seen once. The same specimen was also included in a second study, on yellow fever vaccine responses in identical twins.

Sequenced material: CD4+ T cells sorted from blood. Receptor source: a woman between 18 and 30 years old in good health.

The V gene is TRBV27, the J gene TRBJ2-5; TRBD2 matches at 14 bases. The length of the CDR3 is 14 residues. Trimming cost V 4 bases and J 13 bases; bases outside gene matches: 8. Germline loops: CDR1 MNHEY, CDR2 SMNVEV (reference sequence). DNA for the CDR3: TGTGCCAGCAGTTCGGGACTAGCGGGGGCTCTCCCGTACTTC. As protein: CASSSGLAGALPYF.

This chain links TRBV18 with TRBJ1-5; D is possibly TRBD1 (6 bases). The V gene lost 2 bases and the J gene lost 7 bases, with 15 bases spanning the gap. The CDR3 consists of 15 residues. Germline CDR1 is KGHSH and CDR2 is LQKENI. CDR3 in DNA: TGTGCCAGCTCACCAGGGGGCAGGGGCGTCCAGCCCCAGCATTTT. Translated: CASSPGGRGVQPQHF.

The chain links TRBV7-2 to TRBJ2-3, with D perhaps matching TRBD2 (6 bases). This CDR3 contains 16 residues. V was shortened by 0 bases and J by 2 bases, with 12 bases between the two germline ends. Per germline, CDR1 SGHTA and CDR2 FQGNSA. Written as DNA, the CDR3 is TGTGCCAGCAGCTTAGCGCTACGACTAGTCACAGATACGCAGTATTTT. It encodes CASSLALRLVTDTQYF.

The J gene is TRBJ2-7, the V gene TRBV20-1; D is perhaps TRBD2 (7 bases). V was pared by 6 bases and J by 4 bases, with 16 bases between. Per the germline V gene, CDR1 is DFQATT and CDR2 is SNEGSKA (reference sequence). The CDR3 has 13 residues. The CDR3 DNA is TGCAGTGCAAGGGGGGGGTTACCTTACGAGCAGTACGTC. Translating gives CSARGGLPYEQYV.

This chain joins TRBV25-1 and TRBJ2-2; tentatively, D is TRBD1 (6 bases). Germline lookup yields CDR1 MGHDK and CDR2 SYGVNS. V lost 6 bases to trimming and J lost 0 bases, with 17 bases between them. The CDR3 consists of 17 residues. The CDR3: CASSSGDRPSNTGELFF. The CDR3 DNA sequence: TGTGCCAGCAGCTCAGGCGACAGGCCATCGAACACCGGGGAGCTGTTTTTT.

J is TRBJ1-6 and V is TRBV28; weak D call: TRBD1 (6 bases). The CDR3 extends over 16 amino acids. The V gene lost 6 bases and the J gene lost 9 bases, with 21 bases spanning the gap. The germline V gene has CDR1 MDHEN and CDR2 SYDVKM. The CDR3 region is CASRGAGKGVFSPLHF. DNA for the CDR3: TGTGCCAGCAGGGGGGCAGGGAAGGGGGTTTTTTCACCCCTCCACTTT.

This clonotype was counted only a few times. The V and J genes are TRBV4-1 and TRBJ2-1; no clear D. V was cut by 4 bases and J by 2 bases, with 15 bases left in between. Germline V CDR1 and CDR2: MGHRA, YSYEKL. The CDR3 is made up of 16 amino acids. CDR3 DNA sequence: TGCGCCAGCAGCCTACAACCGGGCAGCACCTACAATGAGCAGTTCTTC. Translating it yields CASSLQPGSTYNEQFF.

This clonotype came up a few times. The rearrangement links TRBV28 to TRBJ1-4; TRBD1 aligns across 7 bases. This CDR3 is built from 18 residues. The germline V gene encodes CDR1 MDHEN and CDR2 SYDVKM. Trimming at V came to 2 bases and at J to 7 bases, leaving 16 bases not matched to a gene. This CDR3 is CASSLPPVHRGFGEKLFF. The CDR3, as DNA: TGTGCCAGCAGTTTACCCCCCGTACACAGGGGCTTCGGTGAAAAACTGTTTTTT.

In this sample, this clonotype turned up a few times. The genes are TRBV7-6 and TRBJ2-2, with 7 bases aligning to TRBD2. The V segment lost 1 base and the J segment 1 base; nucleotides outside the gene matches: 3. Germline V gene sequence: CDR1 SGHVS, CDR2 FNYEAQ. The CDR3 runs 16 residues. For the CDR3, the DNA is TGTGCCAGCAGCTTAGTTAGCGGGTGGAACACCGGGGAGCTGTTTTTT. It is translated as CASSLVSGWNTGELFF.

The chain joins TRBV10-2 to TRBJ1-2; D possibly corresponds to TRBD1 (5 bases). Germline assignment: CDR1 WSHSY and CDR2 SAAADI. This CDR3 is built from 13 residues. Trimming stripped 4 bases from V and 8 bases from J, with 14 bases between. CDR3 in DNA: TGCGCCAGCAGTGGGCTGACAGACGGGGGCTACACCTTC. Its protein is CASSGLTDGGYTF.